These 4 T cell receptor beta chains were sequenced from one sample in a study of tumor-infiltrating lymphocytes in oesophageal squamous cell carcinoma. Each CDR3 protein gets one entry after TCRdb re-called the PCR reads with MiXCR. This sample has approximately 15,000 distinct CDR3 sequences, with roughly 49% found just once. Specimen: esophageal tumor tissue. These TCRs come from a male donor with esophageal squamous cell carcinoma.

This CDR3 reads CASTLASADTQYF. In DNA, the CDR3 is TGTGCCAGCACCCTGGCTAGCGCAGATACGCAGTATTTT. V and J are TRBV7-4 and TRBJ2-3, with TRBD2 as a possible D gene (6 bases). Germline V CDR1 and CDR2: SGHVT, SQSDAQ. Trimming took off 7 bases at V and 4 bases at J, with 12 bases between the two ends. The CDR3 contains 13 residues.

This clonotype was seen only a few times. J is TRBJ2-7 and V is TRBV7-6; the match to TRBD2 covers 7 bases. CDR3 length equals 15 residues. J lost 1 base, V lost 1 base, and 4 bases had no gene match. Germline V gene sequence: CDR1 SGHVS, CDR2 FNYEAQ. CDR3 DNA sequence: TGTGCCAGCAGCTTAGTTAGGGGAGGGTCCTACGAGCAGTACTTC. Its protein product is CASSLVRGGSYEQYF.

This clonotype was seen once. DNA for the CDR3: TGTGCCAGCAGTAGAGGACAGGGGGGAACTGGGGCCAACGTCCTGACTTTC. Protein product: CASSRGQGGTGANVLTF. This chain connects TRBV12-3 or TRBV12-4 to TRBJ2-6, with 10 bases identical to TRBD1. CDR3 length equals 17 residues. V dropped 5 bases and J dropped 2; count of bases not matched to a gene: 6.

The chain recombines TRBV12-3 or TRBV12-4 with TRBJ1-2; D uncertain. V lost 3 bases to trimming and J lost 3 bases, with 5 bases between them. CDR3 length: 12 residues. The CDR3 here is CASSFQDYGYTF. The CDR3 DNA is TGTGCCAGCAGTTTCCAAGACTATGGCTACACCTTC.